This T cell receptor beta chain was identified in a study of cytomegalovirus exposure and HLA in healthy donors. Across the study: Earlier, about 180 million T cells were analyzed, and about 100 million unique TCR beta sequences were found among them.

Whole-study findings and limits: Earlier analysis looked at TCR beta V segments, and most were productive about 87% or about 30% of the time. Based on reports, TCR beta sequences accurately predicted HLA-A and HLA-B alleles for most subjects.

V shed 4 bases and J 2 bases; nucleotides not matched to a gene: 5. The germline V gene encodes CDR1 MDHEN and CDR2 SYDVKM. The CDR3 is 14 residues long. Worth noting for this clone: As yet, its antigen is unknown.

It was with 60 Vbeta and 13 Jbeta primers that the PCR ran. Some clones are missing from TCRdb's copy, which holds only in-frame ones; the method was immunoSEQ multiplex PCR. The sample yields 90,000 or so clones, about four fifths seen once. Material for sequencing was PBMCs. The TCR was taken from a man aged 30 to 45 in good health and CMV-seropositive. The V gene is TRBV28, the J gene TRBJ2-7; 7 nucleotides line up with TRBD1. The DNA for the CDR3 is TGTGCCAGCAGTTCGACCCAGGGGGCCTACGAGCAGTACTTC. Translation: CASSSTQGAYEQYF.